This T cell receptor (beta chain) is drawn from a study of beta chain features in type 1 diabetes. Study outcomes and limitations: Lower insertion and higher deletion counts appeared at VDJ junctions in type 1 diabetes patients. Among all four CD4+ subsets, Type 1 diabetes patients had TCRB CDR3s that were moderately but significantly shorter.

Expressed TCRB transcripts were sequenced after all isolated RNA was converted to cDNA. Some clones are missing from TCRdb's copy, which holds only in-frame ones; the method was immunoSEQ multiplex PCR. The table includes more than 300,000 clones, 10% to 15% detected once. About this clone: The antigen is unknown.

With V trimmed by 3 bases and J by 10 bases, 6 bases remained unmatched. Looked up from germline, CDR1 is SEHNR and CDR2 is FQNEAQ (reference sequence). The CDR3 has 14 amino acids. The chain combines TRBV7-9 with TRBJ2-1, with 10 positions matching TRBD2. This clonotype was sampled from a woman aged 18 to 35 with type 1 diabetes. Sequencing was carried out using naive CD4+ T cells from blood. The CDR3: CASSFLLAGEEQFF. In DNA, the CDR3 is TGTGCCAGCAGCTTCCTTCTAGCGGGAGAGGAGCAGTTCTTC.